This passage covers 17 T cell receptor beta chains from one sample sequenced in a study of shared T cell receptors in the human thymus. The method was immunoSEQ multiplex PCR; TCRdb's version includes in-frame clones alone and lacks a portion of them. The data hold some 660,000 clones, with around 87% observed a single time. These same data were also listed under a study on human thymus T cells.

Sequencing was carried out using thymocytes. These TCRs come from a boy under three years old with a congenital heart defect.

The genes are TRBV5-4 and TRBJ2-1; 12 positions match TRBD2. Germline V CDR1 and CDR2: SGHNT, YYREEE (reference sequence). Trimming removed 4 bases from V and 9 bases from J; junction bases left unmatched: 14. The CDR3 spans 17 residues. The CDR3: CASSMTRALAGGSEQFF. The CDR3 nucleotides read TGTGCCAGCAGCATGACAAGGGCCCTAGCGGGGGGGAGTGAGCAGTTCTTC.

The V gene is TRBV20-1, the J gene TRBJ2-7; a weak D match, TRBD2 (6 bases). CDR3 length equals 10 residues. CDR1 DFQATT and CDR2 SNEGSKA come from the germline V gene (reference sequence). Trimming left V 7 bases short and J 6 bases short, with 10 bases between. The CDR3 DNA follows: TGCAGTGTCGCCGGGGGCGAGCAGTACTTC. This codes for CSVAGGEQYF.

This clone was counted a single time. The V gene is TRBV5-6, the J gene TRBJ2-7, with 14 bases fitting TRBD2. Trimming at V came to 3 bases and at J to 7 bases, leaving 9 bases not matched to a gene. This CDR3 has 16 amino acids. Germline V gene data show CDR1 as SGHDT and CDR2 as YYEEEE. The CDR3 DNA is TGTGCCAGCAGCTGCCCCGGGACTAGCGGGAGTGGGGAGCAGTACTTC. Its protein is CASSCPGTSGSGEQYF. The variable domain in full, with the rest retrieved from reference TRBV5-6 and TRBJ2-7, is DAGVTQSPTHLIKTRGQQVTLRCSPKSGHDTVSWYQQALGQGPQFIFQYYEEEERQRGNFPDRFSGHQFPNYSSELNVNALLLGDSALYLCASSCPGTSGSGEQYFGPGTRLTVT.

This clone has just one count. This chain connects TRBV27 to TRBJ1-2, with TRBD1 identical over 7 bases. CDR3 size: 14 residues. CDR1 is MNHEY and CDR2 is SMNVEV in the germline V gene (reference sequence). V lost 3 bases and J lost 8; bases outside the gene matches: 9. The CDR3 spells CASSFHRGPGGYTF. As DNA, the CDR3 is TGTGCCAGCAGTTTCCACAGGGGCCCGGGCGGCTACACCTTC.

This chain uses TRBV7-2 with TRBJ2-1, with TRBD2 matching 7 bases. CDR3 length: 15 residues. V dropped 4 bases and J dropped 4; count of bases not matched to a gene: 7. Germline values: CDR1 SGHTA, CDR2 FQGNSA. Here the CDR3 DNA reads TGTGCCAGCAGCTGGGGAATACTAGCGTACAATGAGCAGTTCTTC. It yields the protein CASSWGILAYNEQFF.

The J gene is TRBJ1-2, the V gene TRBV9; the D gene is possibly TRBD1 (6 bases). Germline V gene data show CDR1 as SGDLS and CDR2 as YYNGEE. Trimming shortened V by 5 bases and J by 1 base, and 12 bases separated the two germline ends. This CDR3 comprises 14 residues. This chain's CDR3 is CASSGQNLNYGYTF. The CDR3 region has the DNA TGTGCCAGCAGTGGACAGAACCTTAACTATGGCTACACCTTC.

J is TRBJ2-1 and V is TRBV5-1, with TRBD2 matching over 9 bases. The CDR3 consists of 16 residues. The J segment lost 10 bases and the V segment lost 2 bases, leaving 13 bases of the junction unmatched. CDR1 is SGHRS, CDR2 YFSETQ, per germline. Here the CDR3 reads CASSFGSGGLQEEQFF. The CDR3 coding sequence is TGCGCCAGCAGCTTTGGTAGCGGGGGACTTCAAGAGGAGCAGTTCTTC.

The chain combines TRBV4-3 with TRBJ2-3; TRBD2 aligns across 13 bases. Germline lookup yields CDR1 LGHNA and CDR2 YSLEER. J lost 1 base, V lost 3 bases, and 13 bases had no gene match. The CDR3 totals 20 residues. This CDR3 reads CASSHRLEGLAGPGTDTQYF. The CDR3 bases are TGCGCCAGCAGCCACCGCCTGGAGGGACTAGCGGGGCCTGGCACAGATACGCAGTATTTT.

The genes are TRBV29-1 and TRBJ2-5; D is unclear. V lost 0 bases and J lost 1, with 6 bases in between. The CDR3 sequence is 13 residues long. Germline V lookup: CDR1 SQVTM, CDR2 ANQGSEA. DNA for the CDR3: TGCAGCGTTGAAGACAGACTCCAAGAGACCCAGTACTTC. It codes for CSVEDRLQETQYF.

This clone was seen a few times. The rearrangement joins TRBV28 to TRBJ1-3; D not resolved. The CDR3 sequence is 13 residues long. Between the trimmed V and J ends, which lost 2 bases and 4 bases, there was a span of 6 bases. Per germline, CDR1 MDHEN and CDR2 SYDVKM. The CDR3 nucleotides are TGTGCCAGCAGTTTACAGAAAGGAAACACCATATATTTT. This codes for CASSLQKGNTIYF.

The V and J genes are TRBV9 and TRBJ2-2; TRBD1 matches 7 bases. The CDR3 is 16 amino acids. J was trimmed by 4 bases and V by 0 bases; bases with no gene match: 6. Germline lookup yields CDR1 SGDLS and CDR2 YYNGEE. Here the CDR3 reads CASSVEIDRATGELFF. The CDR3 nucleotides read TGTGCCAGCAGCGTAGAGATTGACAGGGCCACCGGGGAGCTGTTTTTT.

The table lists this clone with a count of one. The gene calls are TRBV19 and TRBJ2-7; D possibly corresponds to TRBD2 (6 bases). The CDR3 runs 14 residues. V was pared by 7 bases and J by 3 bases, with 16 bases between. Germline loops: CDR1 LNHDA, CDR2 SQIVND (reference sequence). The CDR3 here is CASIGHRRGYEQYF. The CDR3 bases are TGTGCCAGTATAGGGCACAGGAGGGGCTACGAGCAGTACTTC.

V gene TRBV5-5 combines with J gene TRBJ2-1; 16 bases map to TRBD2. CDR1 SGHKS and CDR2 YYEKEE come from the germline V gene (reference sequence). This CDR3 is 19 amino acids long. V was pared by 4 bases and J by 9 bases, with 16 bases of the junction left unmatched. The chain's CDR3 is CASSSTPPGTSGRASEQFF. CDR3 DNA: TGTGCCAGCAGCAGTACCCCACCTGGGACTAGCGGGAGGGCCAGTGAGCAGTTCTTC.

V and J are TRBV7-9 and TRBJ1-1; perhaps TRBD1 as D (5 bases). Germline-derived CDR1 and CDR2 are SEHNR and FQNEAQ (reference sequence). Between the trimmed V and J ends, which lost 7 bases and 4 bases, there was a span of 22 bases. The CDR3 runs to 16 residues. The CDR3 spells CASTSSGKGGVTEAFF. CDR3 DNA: TGTGCCAGCACATCCTCAGGGAAGGGCGGGGTCACTGAAGCTTTCTTT.

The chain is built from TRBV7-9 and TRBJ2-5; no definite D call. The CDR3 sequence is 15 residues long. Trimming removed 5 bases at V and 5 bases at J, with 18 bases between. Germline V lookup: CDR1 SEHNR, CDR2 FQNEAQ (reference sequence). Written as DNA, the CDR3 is TGTGCCAGCAGCGAGCTCGGTTTAAACTTGGAGACCCAGTACTTC. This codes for CASSELGLNLETQYF.

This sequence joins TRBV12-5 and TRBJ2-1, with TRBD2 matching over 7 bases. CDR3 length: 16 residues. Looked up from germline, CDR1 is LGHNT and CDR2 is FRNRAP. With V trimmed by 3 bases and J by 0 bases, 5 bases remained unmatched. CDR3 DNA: TGTGCTAGTGGTTTCCGGGACTACCGCTCCTACAATGAGCAGTTCTTC. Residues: CASGFRDYRSYNEQFF.

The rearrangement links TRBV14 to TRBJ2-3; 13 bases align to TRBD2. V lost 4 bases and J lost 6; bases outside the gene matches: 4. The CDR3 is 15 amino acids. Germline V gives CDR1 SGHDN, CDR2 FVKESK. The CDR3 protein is CASSPGLAGVDTQYF. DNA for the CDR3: TGTGCCAGCAGCCCAGGACTAGCGGGAGTTGATACGCAGTATTTT.